This record looks at one TCR beta chain sequence and its context. The data originate from a study of blood T cell repertoires in COVID-19. In the study overall: From the United States, Italy and Spain came samples of acute and convalescent COVID-19. T cells, B-cell-depleted T cells, or PBMCs provided the cDNA or gDNA that served as material.

Original processing notes: Amplification of reference gene primers was used by the study to estimate nucleated cell counts. Repertoires were generated with immunoSEQ multiplex PCR, while TCRdb's copy carries only in-frame clones and drops some. V, J and clone size are taken as reported in that table, and D and trimming were inferred from the DNA itself. Of roughly 250,000 clones in the sample, roughly 82% were seen once. The V and J ends lost 0 bases and 3 bases respectively, with 9 bases between them. This CDR3 is 14 amino acids long. The receptor's source is a woman of 80 years or more with active or convalescent COVID-19. Material: peripheral blood. This chain links TRBV23-1 with TRBJ2-7, with D uncertain. TRBV23-1 is given ORF status, its function remaining uncertain. CDR3 DNA sequence: TGCGCCAGCAGTCAATCATGTCTAGACTACGAGCAGTACTTC. Its protein product is CASSQSCLDYEQYF.